Following are 13 T cell receptor beta chains from one sample sequenced in a study of blood T cell repertoires in COVID-19. Assay used: immunoSEQ multiplex PCR; TCRdb lists only in-frame clones, some missing. The data contain some 300,000 clones, under 90% of them seen just once; the ten biggest clones take up more than 9%. The sequenced sample was PBMCs or T cells enriched from blood (not recorded which). The origin of the receptors is a woman younger than 45 who had recovered from COVID-19.

J is TRBJ1-5 and V is TRBV28; D gene unclear. The CDR3 length is 13 residues. The germline V gene has CDR1 MDHEN and CDR2 SYDVKM. V lost 9 bases and J 2 bases, leaving 11 bases between the germline ends. The CDR3 loop reads CASRNRGNQPQHF. The CDR3 DNA reads TGTGCCAGTCGAAATAGAGGCAATCAGCCCCAGCATTTT.

Points on this clone: This sample includes further DNA sequences coding for the same CDR3. This chain uses TRBV6-1 with TRBJ1-4, with 9 bases identical to TRBD1. The germline gives CDR1 MNHNS, CDR2 SASEGT. V lost 1 base and J lost 8; bases outside the gene matches: 5. The CDR3 is 15 amino acids. This CDR3 is CASSEGGQGGEKLFF. CDR3 sequence (DNA): TGTGCCAGCAGTGAAGGGGGACAGGGTGGGGAAAAACTGTTTTTT.

J is TRBJ1-5 and V is TRBV12-3 or TRBV12-4, with a weak D call TRBD1 (6 bases). The CDR3 extends over 13 amino acids. Trimming took off 6 bases at V and 7 bases at J, with 13 bases between the two ends. This CDR3 is CASSGDISQPQHF. CDR3 DNA sequence: TGTGCCAGCAGCGGGGACATCTCCCAGCCCCAGCATTTT.

The chain uses TRBV2 and TRBJ1-1; TRBD1 matches at 9 bases. The CDR3 covers 13 residues. In germline, CDR1 is SNHLY, CDR2 FYNNEI. The V and J ends lost 7 bases and 6 bases, in that order; junction bases with no gene match: 6. The chain's CDR3 is CASNTGGSAEAFF. The CDR3 DNA sequence: TGTGCCAGCAATACAGGGGGCAGCGCTGAAGCTTTCTTT.

V is TRBV5-1 and J is TRBJ2-2; tentatively, D is TRBD2 (5 bases). Trimming pared 1 base from V and 0 bases from J, leaving 7 bases between. Germline V gives CDR1 SGHRS, CDR2 YFSETQ. This CDR3 has 15 amino acids. The CDR3 coding sequence is TGCGCCAGCAGCTTGTGGGAGTCGAACACCGGGGAGCTGTTTTTT. Its protein is CASSLWESNTGELFF.

In this sample, this clone turned up once. The chain links TRBV11-2 to TRBJ1-1; 7 bases line up with TRBD1. Germline V gene lookup returns CDR1 SGHAT and CDR2 FQNNGV. After removal of 2 bases from V and 5 bases from J, the junction contained 8 bases not matched to a gene. The CDR3 length is 15 residues. CDR3 nucleotide sequence: TGTGCCAGCAGCTTACCCCGTGCAGGGGGGACTGAAGCTTTCTTT. Translating gives CASSLPRAGGTEAFF.

This chain joins TRBV7-9 and TRBJ1-5; D is undetermined. Looked up from germline, CDR1 is SEHNR and CDR2 is FQNEAQ (reference sequence). The CDR3 consists of 14 residues. V lost 3 bases, J lost 2 bases, and 8 bases lay in between. The CDR3 is CASSFSTGNQPQHF. The CDR3 DNA is TGTGCCAGCAGCTTCTCTACAGGCAATCAGCCCCAGCATTTT.

V usage is TRBV21-1 and J usage is TRBJ2-7; the table assigns TRBD1, which was not confirmed against the DNA. TRBV21-1 is assigned pseudogene status. This CDR3 contains 15 residues. In DNA form, the CDR3 reads TGTGCCAGCAGCACGAGGACAGGTAGCTCCTACGAGCAGTACTTC. It is translated as CASSTRTGSSYEQYF.

The chain recombines TRBV7-6 with TRBJ2-1, with 9 bases that match TRBD2. Germline V lookup: CDR1 SGHVS, CDR2 FNYEAQ. CDR3 length: 16 amino acids. The V and J ends lost 4 bases and 4 bases, in that order; junction bases with no gene match: 8. The CDR3 is CASSSASGIRYNEQFF. For the CDR3, the DNA is TGTGCCAGCAGCTCGGCTAGCGGGATTCGGTACAATGAGCAGTTCTTC.

V usage is TRBV10-3 and J usage is TRBJ1-2, with 7 bases fitting TRBD1. CDR1 ENHRY and CDR2 SYGVKD come from the germline V gene. J gave up 0 bases and V 7 bases, and 8 bases lay outside the gene matches. This CDR3 has 15 amino acids. In nucleotides, the CDR3 is TGTGCCATCACCCCGACAGGGACCGCTAACTATGGCTACACCTTC. This gives the protein CAITPTGTANYGYTF.

In the case of this clone: Different DNA sequences within this sample yield the same CDR3. V usage is TRBV5-1 and J usage is TRBJ2-1; the match to TRBD2 covers 8 bases. The CDR3 runs 15 residues. Germline CDR1 is SGHRS and CDR2 is YFSETQ. The J segment lost 1 base and the V segment lost 4 bases, leaving 4 bases of the junction unmatched. The CDR3 DNA sequence: TGCGCCAGCAGCCTCTTAGCGGGGTCCTACAATGAGCAGTTCTTC. It codes for CASSLLAGSYNEQFF. The full variable domain, its missing parts supplied by reference TRBV5-1 and TRBJ2-1, is KAGVTQTPRYLIKTRGQQVTLSCSPISGHRSVSWYQQTPGQGLQFLFEYFSETQRNKGNFPGRFSGRQFSNSRSEMNVSTLELGDSALYLCASSLLAGSYNEQFFGPGTRLTVL.

J is TRBJ2-1 and V is TRBV3-1 (or the pseudogene TRBV3-2); 8 bases align to TRBD2. The CDR3 covers 14 residues. CDR1 is LGHDT and CDR2 is YNNKEL in the germline V gene (reference sequence). With 2 bases clipped from V and 6 bases from J, the junction kept 3 bases outside the gene matches. The CDR3 coding sequence is TGTGCCAGCAGCCAAATGAGCGGGGGCAATGAGCAGTTCTTC. Translated, it gives CASSQMSGGNEQFF.

The V and J genes are TRBV11-3 and TRBJ1-4; D might be TRBD1 (5 bases). V was pared by 1 base and J by 6 bases, with 15 bases between. Germline CDR1 is SGHNT and CDR2 is YENEEA. The CDR3 has 16 amino acids. Written as DNA, the CDR3 is TGTGCCAGCAGCTTAGTGCGGCCAGGGACTTATGAAAAACTGTTTTTT. It is translated as CASSLVRPGTYEKLFF.